The present entry profiles one T cell receptor (beta chain) with its context. Its target is not known. This specimen comes from a study of CD8 T cells in ankylosing spondylitis. General study findings and limits: Disease-linked clones reportedly concentrated significantly in matched ankylosing spondylitis synovial fluid.

This CDR3 spans 14 amino acids. Germline V gene data show CDR1 as SGHRS and CDR2 as YFSETQ. The J segment lost 5 bases and the V segment lost 4 bases, leaving 5 bases of the junction unmatched. TCRdb processed the 5' RACE reads anew with MiXCR; each CDR3 protein has one entry. The sample shows 240,000 or so distinct CDR3 sequences, roughly 8.6% of them seen only once. This receptor was identified in a male donor with ankylosing spondylitis or in good health (not recorded which). The sequencing input was blood, either unsorted or a sorted T cell fraction (not recorded which). The V call is TRBV5-1, the J call TRBJ2-3, with 9 bases identical to TRBD1. The CDR3 DNA follows: TGCGCCAGCAGCCCCGGGACAGGGAAAGATACGCAGTATTTT. Translation: CASSPGTGKDTQYF. Supplemented by reference TRBV5-1 and TRBJ2-3, the full variable domain reads KAGVTQTPRYLIKTRGQQVTLSCSPISGHRSVSWYQQTPGQGLQFLFEYFSETQRNKGNFPGRFSGRQFSNSRSEMNVSTLELGDSALYLCASSPGTGKDTQYFGPGTRLTVL.